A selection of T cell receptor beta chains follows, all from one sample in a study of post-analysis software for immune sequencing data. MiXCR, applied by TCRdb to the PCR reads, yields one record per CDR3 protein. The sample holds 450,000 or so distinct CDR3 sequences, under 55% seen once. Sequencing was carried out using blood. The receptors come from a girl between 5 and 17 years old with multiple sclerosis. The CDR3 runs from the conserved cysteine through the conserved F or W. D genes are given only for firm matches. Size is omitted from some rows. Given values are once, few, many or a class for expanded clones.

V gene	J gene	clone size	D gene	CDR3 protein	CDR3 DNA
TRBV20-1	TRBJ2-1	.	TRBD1	CSASPARQGFSYNEQFF	TGCAGTGCTAGTCCCGCTAGACAGGGCTTCTCCTACAATGAGCAGTTCTTC
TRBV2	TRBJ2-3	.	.	CASAADTSTDTQYF	TGTGCCAGCGCTGCGGATACTAGCACAGATACGCAGTATTTT
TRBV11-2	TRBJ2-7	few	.	CASSLDYPVLYEQYF	TGTGCCAGCAGCTTGGACTACCCCGTCCTCTACGAGCAGTACTTC
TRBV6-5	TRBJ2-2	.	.	CASRPRVTGELFF	TGTGCCAGCAGACCCAGGGTCACCGGGGAGCTGTTTTTT
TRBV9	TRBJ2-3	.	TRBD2	CASSPRLAEGGTDTQYF	TGTGCCAGCAGCCCGCGACTAGCGGAGGGCGGCACAGATACGCAGTATTTT
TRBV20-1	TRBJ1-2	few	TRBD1	CSARDRVRDGYTF	TGCAGTGCAAGGGACAGGGTACGGGATGGCTACACCTTC
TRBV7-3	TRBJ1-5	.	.	CASSLSGGTDQPQHF	TGTGCCAGCAGCTTATCCGGGGGTACCGATCAGCCCCAGCATTTT
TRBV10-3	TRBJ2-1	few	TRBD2	CAISEPLLSTGTSRFNEQFF	TGTGCCATCAGTGAACCGTTATTATCAACCGGGACTAGCAGGTTCAATGAGCAGTTCTTC
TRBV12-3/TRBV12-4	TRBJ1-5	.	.	CASSLSGGQPQHF	TGTGCCAGCAGTTTATCGGGGGGTCAGCCCCAGCATTTT
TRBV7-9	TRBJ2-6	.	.	CASSRQSSGANVLTF	TGTGCCAGCAGCCGACAGAGCTCTGGGGCCAACGTCCTGACTTTC